The rows below give T cell receptor beta chains drawn from one sample of a study of T-cell reconstitution after alpha-beta-depleted transplantation in children. TCRdb used MiXCR to reprocess the PCR reads, holding one entry per CDR3 protein. The sample shows hundreds of thousands of distinct CDR3 sequences, approximately 13% of them seen only once. Source: PBMCs, mostly from graft donor cells, taken 360 days after TCRalphabeta/CD19-depleted stem cell transplant. The receptors stem from a male patient under 18 who had a stem cell transplant for acute myeloid leukemia, so the T cells may come from the graft donor. CDR3s leave out the opening cysteine and the closing phenylalanine or tryptophan. Each record gives: J gene, V gene, CDR3 protein.

j_call: TRBJ2-1; v_call: TRBV28; cdr3_aa: ASSFLGTLSGYNEQF
j_call: TRBJ2-3; v_call: TRBV20-1; cdr3_aa: SASYGTDTQY
j_call: TRBJ2-3; v_call: TRBV3-1; cdr3_aa: ASSQEVPSGSSTDTQY
j_call: TRBJ2-1; v_call: TRBV15; cdr3_aa: ATSRGAGGSYNEQF
j_call: TRBJ2-5; v_call: TRBV20-1; cdr3_aa: SARRIVQETQY
j_call: TRBJ2-7; v_call: TRBV7-7; cdr3_aa: ASPGAYEQY
j_call: TRBJ1-1; v_call: TRBV10-3; cdr3_aa: AISESVGGGTEAF
j_call: TRBJ1-5; v_call: TRBV20-1; cdr3_aa: SARDPAGDQPQH
j_call: TRBJ2-1; v_call: TRBV7-9; cdr3_aa: ASSSNSGRDNEQF
j_call: TRBJ2-1; v_call: TRBV6-2/TRBV6-3; cdr3_aa: ASSYRTSGSNEQF
j_call: TRBJ2-1; v_call: TRBV6-2/TRBV6-3; cdr3_aa: ASSWILRGSNEQF
j_call: TRBJ2-7; v_call: TRBV28; cdr3_aa: ASSQPKGLTYEQY
j_call: TRBJ2-2; v_call: TRBV11-2; cdr3_aa: ASSPVGRGRDTGELF
j_call: TRBJ2-7; v_call: TRBV2; cdr3_aa: ASTVERGNYEQY
j_call: TRBJ2-1; v_call: TRBV20-1; cdr3_aa: SARELAEPRNEQF
j_call: TRBJ2-1; v_call: TRBV20-1; cdr3_aa: SARAFFRTYNEQF
j_call: TRBJ2-3; v_call: TRBV18; cdr3_aa: ASSQDAGLAGGPTDTQY
j_call: TRBJ2-5; v_call: TRBV28; cdr3_aa: ASSDPLETQY
j_call: TRBJ2-5; v_call: TRBV7-9; cdr3_aa: ASSEWGRETQY
j_call: TRBJ2-3; v_call: TRBV6-2/TRBV6-3; cdr3_aa: ASSRDRSTQY
j_call: TRBJ2-1; v_call: TRBV6-2/TRBV6-3; cdr3_aa: ASSIGLATYNEQF
j_call: TRBJ2-1; v_call: TRBV20-1; cdr3_aa: SASLRWSVDGINEQF
j_call: TRBJ1-2; v_call: TRBV29-1; cdr3_aa: SGGTGGYT
j_call: TRBJ2-1; v_call: TRBV3-1; cdr3_aa: ASSHPAGAPSNEQF
j_call: TRBJ1-4; v_call: TRBV7-6; cdr3_aa: ASTPGGANEKLF
j_call: TRBJ2-1; v_call: TRBV29-1; cdr3_aa: SALLAGPSYNEQF
j_call: TRBJ2-5; v_call: TRBV12-3/TRBV12-4; cdr3_aa: ASSVGQVRV
j_call: TRBJ2-1; v_call: TRBV6-1; cdr3_aa: ASTGTGGSFGEQF
j_call: TRBJ2-5; v_call: TRBV5-1; cdr3_aa: ASRILGETQY
j_call: TRBJ2-1; v_call: TRBV7-2; cdr3_aa: ASSSLLRLAGGREQF
j_call: TRBJ2-5; v_call: TRBV21-1; cdr3_aa: ASSKGPPDGQETQY
j_call: TRBJ1-4; v_call: TRBV20-1; cdr3_aa: SAPDRLWEEKLF
j_call: TRBJ2-1; v_call: TRBV7-2; cdr3_aa: ASTSLGRASYNEQF
j_call: TRBJ2-5; v_call: TRBV7-9; cdr3_aa: ASSYLAGGSETQY
j_call: TRBJ2-3; v_call: TRBV29-1; cdr3_aa: SVRTANLY
j_call: TRBJ2-1; v_call: TRBV2; cdr3_aa: ASSLPLAGDEQF
j_call: TRBJ2-5; v_call: TRBV20-1; cdr3_aa: SAIGGETQY
j_call: TRBJ2-7; v_call: TRBV7-9; cdr3_aa: ASSFLAGLTYEQY
j_call: TRBJ2-7; v_call: TRBV20-1; cdr3_aa: SAQFPGLLT
j_call: TRBJ2-5; v_call: TRBV7-7; cdr3_aa: ASSLARGGAQETQY
j_call: TRBJ2-7; v_call: TRBV7-3; cdr3_aa: ASSAQGGLYEQY
j_call: TRBJ2-1; v_call: TRBV12-3/TRBV12-4; cdr3_aa: ASSPRTASSYNEQF
j_call: TRBJ2-1; v_call: TRBV10-3; cdr3_aa: AIRGFQGRDEQF
j_call: TRBJ2-3; v_call: TRBV6-1; cdr3_aa: ASSQPTGVGTDTQY
j_call: TRBJ2-1; v_call: TRBV19; cdr3_aa: ASSAHRTGGFNEQF
j_call: TRBJ2-3; v_call: TRBV6-1; cdr3_aa: ASRNYKDSDTQY
j_call: TRBJ2-3; v_call: TRBV20-1; cdr3_aa: SATTGQGILSWADTQY
j_call: TRBJ1-2; v_call: TRBV10-3; cdr3_aa: AISESSGPANYGYT